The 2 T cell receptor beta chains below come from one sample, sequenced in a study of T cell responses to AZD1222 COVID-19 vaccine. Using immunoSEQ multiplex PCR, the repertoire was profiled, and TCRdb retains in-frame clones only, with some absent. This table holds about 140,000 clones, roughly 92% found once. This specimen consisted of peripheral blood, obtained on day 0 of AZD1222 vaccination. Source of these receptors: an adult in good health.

The CDR3 loop reads CASSLGTGGSPLHF. CDR3 coding DNA: TGTGCCAGCAGTTTAGGAACAGGGGGCTCACCCCTCCACTTT. The chain recombines TRBV28 with TRBJ1-6, with TRBD1 matching 9 bases. V shed 2 bases, J shed 10 bases, and the junction held 3 bases outside the gene matches. The CDR3 has 14 residues. The germline V gene encodes CDR1 MDHEN and CDR2 SYDVKM. The full variable domain, completed using reference TRBV28 and TRBJ1-6, is DVKVTQSSRYLVKRTGEKVFLECVQDMDHENMFWYRQDPGLGLRLIYFSYDVKMKEKGDIPEGYSVSREKKERFSLILESASTNQTSMYLCASSLGTGGSPLHFGNGTRLTVT.

In nucleotides, the CDR3 is TGTGCCAGCAGCCAGGGACTGGCCGGGGAGCTGTTTTTT. Translated, it gives CASSQGLAGELFF. The chain couples TRBV7-8 to TRBJ2-2; D possibly corresponds to TRBD2 (6 bases). The CDR3 covers 13 residues. Trimming took off 5 bases at V and 6 bases at J, with 10 bases between the two ends. The V gene's germline CDR1 is SGHVS and CDR2 FQNEAQ.